These 17 T cell receptor beta chains were sequenced from one sample in a study of vaccination and CD4 T cells after COVID-19 (dated by TCRdb to about 2022). Libraries were built with PCR. TCRdb records Illumina iSeq 100 as the sequencer. DNA from cultured CD4+ T cells underwent TCR sequencing with the Oncomine TCR Beta short-read assay at the Johns Hopkins FTIC core. Using fastp trimming at Q25 and MiXCR clonotype assembly, TCRdb reanalyzed the public sequencing data and kept in-frame beta chains. CDR3 protein sequences are deduplicated, and each keeps its most common genes and DNA. In this sample the table shows around 10,000 distinct CDR3 sequences, 68% of which occur a single time. Clones ranked in the top ten supply around 9% of the sample. The intended sense of this specimen's treatment or condition label: roughly 10-day PBMC culture with coronavirus spike peptide pools or control peptides (ViraFEST assay).

These receptors are not linked to any known antigen. Sequences were derived from CD4+ T cells from blood, cultured in vitro, sampled before SARS-CoV-2 vaccination. These receptors were collected from a human donor who had recovered from COVID-19.

The chain has TRBV5-4 and TRBJ2-6; D is ambiguous. The V and J ends lost 0 bases and 4 bases respectively, with 2 bases between them. The CDR3 has 13 amino acids. Germline V CDR1 and CDR2: SGHNT, YYREEE (reference sequence). CDR3 bases: TGTGCCAGCAGCTTGGACGGGGCCAACGTCCTGACTTTC. Protein product: CASSLDGANVLTF.

The chain recombines TRBV28 with TRBJ1-2, with a possible D match to TRBD1 (6 bases). The CDR3 runs to 11 residues. Germline lookup yields CDR1 MDHEN and CDR2 SYDVKM. The V end was cut by 9 bases, the J end by 8 bases, with 13 bases between. CDR3 sequence reads: CASKRTAGYTF. Written as DNA, the CDR3 is TGTGCCAGTAAACGGACAGCCGGCTACACCTTC.

V usage is TRBV7-2 and J usage is TRBJ2-1; 8 positions match TRBD2. This CDR3 spans 15 amino acids. The trim removed 1 base at V and 6 bases at J, leaving 5 bases unmatched. Per the germline V gene, CDR1 is SGHTA and CDR2 is FQGNSA. The CDR3 nucleotides read TGTGCCAGCAGCTTAGACGGGAGGGCGGGCAATGAGCAGTTCTTC. Encoded protein: CASSLDGRAGNEQFF. The entire variable domain, with the rest obtained from reference TRBV7-2 and TRBJ2-1, is as follows: GAGVSQSPSNKVTEKGKDVELRCDPISGHTALYWYRQSLGQGLEFLIYFQGNSAPDKSGLPSDRFSAERTGGSVSTLTIQRTQQEDSAVYLCASSLDGRAGNEQFFGPGTRLTVL.

The CDR3 loop is CASSPIAYEQYF. The CDR3 bases are TGTGCCAGCAGCCCTATTGCCTACGAGCAGTACTTC. J is TRBJ2-7 and V is TRBV6-2 or TRBV6-3; the D is unclear. Germline V gene data show CDR1 as MNHEY and CDR2 as SVGEGT. Trimming left V 6 bases short and J 2 bases short, with 8 bases between. The CDR3 runs to 12 residues.

V and J are TRBV4-2 and TRBJ2-7; TRBD2 aligns across 10 bases. The CDR3 extends over 15 amino acids. Germline V gene lookup returns CDR1 LGHNA and CDR2 YNFKEQ. The V segment lost 1 base and the J segment 0 bases; nucleotides outside the gene matches: 0. CDR3 in amino acids: CASSQGLAGSYEQYF. The CDR3 DNA follows: TGTGCCAGCAGCCAAGGACTAGCGGGCTCCTACGAGCAGTACTTC.

The chain links TRBV20-1 to TRBJ1-5; no reliable D call. Germline CDR1 reads DFQATT; CDR2 reads SNEGSKA (reference sequence). Trimming cost V 0 bases and J 3 bases, with 15 bases left between them. This CDR3 contains 16 residues. Here the CDR3 reads CSARDAIFDLNQPQHF. For the CDR3, the DNA is TGCAGTGCTAGAGATGCGATCTTTGACCTCAATCAGCCCCAGCATTTT.

The rearrangement joins TRBV20-1 to TRBJ2-7, with 9 positions matching TRBD1. Germline V gives CDR1 DFQATT, CDR2 SNEGSKA (reference sequence). The CDR3 runs 14 residues. V was clipped by 3 bases and J by 6 bases; unmatched bases: 9. The CDR3 DNA follows: TGCAGTGCTAGTAACGGACAGGGGTCGGGCGAGCAGTACTTC. Protein sequence: CSASNGQGSGEQYF.

This chain connects TRBV28 to TRBJ1-2; tentative D call: TRBD1 (5 bases). The CDR3 sequence is 13 residues long. Per the germline V gene, CDR1 is MDHEN and CDR2 is SYDVKM. V shed 6 bases and J shed 13 bases, with 21 bases lying between them. The CDR3 loop reads CASRTTPGRVGTF. The CDR3 region has the DNA TGTGCCAGCAGAACGACACCAGGGAGGGTCGGCACCTTC.

This clonotype has more than one count but fewer than ten. V gene TRBV6-1 combines with J gene TRBJ2-6; perhaps D is TRBD1 or TRBD2 (5 bases each). The V and J ends lost 4 bases and 0 bases respectively, with 13 bases between them. This CDR3 comprises 17 residues. Germline V gene data show CDR1 as MNHNS and CDR2 as SASEGT. CDR3 in amino acids: CASSVGGFGSGANVLTF. Here the CDR3 DNA reads TGTGCCAGCAGTGTTGGGGGTTTTGGCTCTGGGGCCAACGTCCTGACTTTC.

The chain combines TRBV19 with TRBJ2-2; the D gene could be TRBD1 or TRBD2 (5 bases each). The CDR3 totals 15 residues. V lost 7 bases, J lost 6 bases, and 18 bases lay in between. Germline values: CDR1 LNHDA, CDR2 SQIVND (reference sequence). CDR3 nucleotides: TGTGCCAGTAAGGGCGGTGCAGGGAGTCCCGGGGAGCTGTTTTTT. This codes for CASKGGAGSPGELFF.

This chain uses TRBV6-1 with TRBJ2-3, with a possible D match to TRBD2 (5 bases). Germline V CDR1 and CDR2: MNHNS, SASEGT. The V end lost 5 bases, the J end lost 2 bases, and 8 bases lay between the germline ends. This CDR3 has 13 residues. In DNA form, the CDR3 reads TGTGCCAGCAGTAGCGGTTCCACAGATACGCAGTATTTT. Translating it yields CASSSGSTDTQYF.

V is TRBV28 and J is TRBJ1-2; D uncertain. The CDR3 runs to 14 residues. The germline gives CDR1 MDHEN, CDR2 SYDVKM. V was shortened by 0 bases and J by 4 bases, with 9 bases between the two germline ends. CDR3 bases: TGTGCCAGCAGTTTATGGAGGAGCCCCTATGGCTACACCTTC. This translates into CASSLWRSPYGYTF.

A note on this clonotype: The junction does not match germline at one end; this may be a read error. The chain uses TRBV6-1 and TRBJ2-3, with a possible D match to TRBD2 (5 bases). The CDR3 runs 16 residues. CDR1 and CDR2 from the germline V gene are MNHNS and SASEGT. Written as DNA, the CDR3 is TGTGGCAGCAGAATCTCCTCGGGGATTAGCACAGATACGCAGTATTTT. Its translation is CGSRISSGISTDTQYF.

The chain combines TRBV5-8 with TRBJ2-1; 7 bases agree with TRBD1. CDR1 SGHTS and CDR2 YDEGEE come from the germline V gene. V shed 4 bases and J 4 bases; nucleotides not matched to a gene: 8. The CDR3 totals 15 residues. CDR3 sequence (DNA): TGTGCCAGCAGCAAGGGACAGACTTTTTACAATGAGCAGTTCTTC. This gives the protein CASSKGQTFYNEQFF.

The chain uses TRBV4-1 and TRBJ1-5, with 10 bases aligning to TRBD1. The CDR3 spans 16 residues. J gave up 10 bases and V 0 bases, and 9 bases lay outside the gene matches. CDR1 and CDR2 (germline): MGHRA, YSYEKL. The CDR3 DNA follows: TGCGCCAGCAGCCAAGATCGGGACAGGGGTCCTCTACCCCAGCATTTT. It yields the protein CASSQDRDRGPLPQHF.

The rearrangement joins TRBV28 to TRBJ2-4; 8 nucleotides agree with TRBD2. The CDR3 has 16 residues. V shed 8 bases, J shed 7 bases, and the junction held 16 bases outside the gene matches. Per the germline V gene, CDR1 is MDHEN and CDR2 is SYDVKM. The CDR3 reads CASLAGKARNGNIQYF. CDR3 coding DNA: TGTGCCAGCTTAGCGGGAAAGGCGCGGAACGGGAACATTCAGTACTTC.

The genes are TRBV6-2 or TRBV6-3 and TRBJ2-5; D call uncertain. The CDR3 runs 13 residues. V dropped 6 bases and J dropped 1 base, with 9 bases sitting between them. The germline CDR1 and CDR2 sequences are MNHEY and SVGEGT. The CDR3 spells CASRRPGQETQYF. CDR3 in DNA: TGTGCCAGCAGGCGACCCGGCCAAGAGACCCAGTACTTC.